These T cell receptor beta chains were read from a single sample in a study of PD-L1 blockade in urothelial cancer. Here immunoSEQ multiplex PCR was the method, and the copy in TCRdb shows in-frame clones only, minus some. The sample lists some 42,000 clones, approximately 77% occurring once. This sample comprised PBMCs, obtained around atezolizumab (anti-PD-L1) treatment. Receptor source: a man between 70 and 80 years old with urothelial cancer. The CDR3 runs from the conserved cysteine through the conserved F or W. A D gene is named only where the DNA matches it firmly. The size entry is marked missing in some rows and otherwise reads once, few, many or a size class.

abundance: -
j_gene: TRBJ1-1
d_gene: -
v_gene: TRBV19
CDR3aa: CASSIEGRHLNTEAFF
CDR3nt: TGTGCCAGTAGTATAGAGGGGCGACACTTGAACACTGAAGCTTTCTTT

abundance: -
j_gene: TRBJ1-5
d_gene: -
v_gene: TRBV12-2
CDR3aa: CASRSVPPPGGGQPQHF
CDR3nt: TGTGCAAGTCGCTCTGTTCCCCCACCAGGGGGCGGACAGCCCCAGCATTTT

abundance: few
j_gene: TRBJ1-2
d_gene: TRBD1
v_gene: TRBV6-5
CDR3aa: CASNSDRGGGYTF
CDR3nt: TGTGCCAGCAATTCGGACAGGGGGGGTGGCTACACCTTC

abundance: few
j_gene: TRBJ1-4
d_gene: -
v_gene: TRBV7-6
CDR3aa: CASSLDNIRVGEEKLFF
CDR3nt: TGTGCCAGCAGCTTGGATAATATCCGGGTCGGGGAGGAAAAACTGTTTTTT

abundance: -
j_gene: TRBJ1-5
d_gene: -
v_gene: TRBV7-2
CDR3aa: CASSLGGSSNQPQHF
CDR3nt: TGTGCCAGCAGCTTAGGAGGATCGAGCAATCAGCCCCAGCATTTT

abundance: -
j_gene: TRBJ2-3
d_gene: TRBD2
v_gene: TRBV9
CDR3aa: CASSVVTGGPTDTQYF
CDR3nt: TGTGCCAGCAGCGTAGTGACGGGAGGGCCTACAGATACGCAGTATTTT

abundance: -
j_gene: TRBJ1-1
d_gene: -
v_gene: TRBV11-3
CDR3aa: CASSLVGQGLNTEAFF
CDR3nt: TGTGCCAGCAGCTTAGTGGGTCAGGGGTTGAACACTGAAGCTTTCTTT

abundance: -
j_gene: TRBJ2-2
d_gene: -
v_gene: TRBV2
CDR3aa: CASKGVSNTGELFF
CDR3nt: TGTGCCAGCAAAGGGGTTTCAAACACCGGGGAGCTGTTTTTT

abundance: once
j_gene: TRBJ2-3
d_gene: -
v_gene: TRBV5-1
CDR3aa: CASSLVTLGGTDTQYF
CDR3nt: TGCGCCAGCAGCTTGGTGACTTTAGGGGGCACAGATACGCAGTATTTT

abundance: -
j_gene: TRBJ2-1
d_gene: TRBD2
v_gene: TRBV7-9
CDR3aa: CASSSGLAGPYNEQFF
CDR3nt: TGTGCCAGCAGCTCAGGACTAGCGGGCCCCTACAATGAGCAGTTCTTC

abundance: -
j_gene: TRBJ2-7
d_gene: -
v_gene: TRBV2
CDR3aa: CASKGGGGGPREQYF
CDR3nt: TGTGCCAGCAAGGGGGGAGGGGGAGGGCCCCGGGAGCAGTACTTC

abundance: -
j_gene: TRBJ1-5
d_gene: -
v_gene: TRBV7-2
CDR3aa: CASSLFIGEGQPQHF
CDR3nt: TGTGCCAGCAGCTTATTCATAGGGGAAGGGCAGCCCCAGCATTTT

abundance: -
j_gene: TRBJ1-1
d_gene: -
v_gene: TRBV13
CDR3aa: CASSSSPMTAEAFF
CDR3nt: TGTGCCAGCAGCTCCTCTCCCATGACAGCTGAAGCTTTCTTT

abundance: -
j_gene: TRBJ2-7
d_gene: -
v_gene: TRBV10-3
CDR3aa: CAITRRGLGEQYF
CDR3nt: TGTGCCATCACCCGCAGGGGTTTAGGCGAGCAGTACTTC

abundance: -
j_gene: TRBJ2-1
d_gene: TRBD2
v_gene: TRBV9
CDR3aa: CASSVAVLGLARDEQFF
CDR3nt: TGTGCCAGCAGCGTAGCTGTCCTCGGACTAGCAAGGGATGAGCAGTTCTTC

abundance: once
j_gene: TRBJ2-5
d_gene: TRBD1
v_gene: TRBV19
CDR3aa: CASSPGQGRETQYF
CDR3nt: TGTGCCAGTAGTCCCGGACAGGGTAGAGAGACCCAGTACTTC

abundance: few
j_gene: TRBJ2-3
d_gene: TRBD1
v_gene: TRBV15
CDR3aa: CATSRSRVGGGDTQYF
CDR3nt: TGTGCCACCAGCAGATCCCGGGTAGGGGGCGGAGATACGCAGTATTTT

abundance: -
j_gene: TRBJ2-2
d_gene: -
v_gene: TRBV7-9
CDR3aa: CASSSTESWLFF
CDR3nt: TGTGCCAGCAGCTCGACGGAGTCTTGGCTGTTTTTT

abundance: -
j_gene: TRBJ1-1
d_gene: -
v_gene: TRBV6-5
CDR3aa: CASARSATGGLAFF
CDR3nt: TGTGCCAGCGCCCGAAGCGCGACCGGGGGACTGGCTTTCTTT

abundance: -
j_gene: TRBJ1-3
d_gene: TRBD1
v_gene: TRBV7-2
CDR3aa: CASSISQGAGGNTIYF
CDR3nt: TGTGCCAGCTCCATATCACAGGGGGCGGGTGGAAACACCATATATTTT

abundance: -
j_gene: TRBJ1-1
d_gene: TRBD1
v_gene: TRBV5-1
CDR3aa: CASSTGQASGTEAFF
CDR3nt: TGCGCCAGCAGCACCGGACAGGCCTCTGGGACTGAAGCTTTCTTT

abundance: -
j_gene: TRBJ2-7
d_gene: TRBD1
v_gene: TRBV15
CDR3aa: CATSKGQAEIYEQYF
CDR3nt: TGTGCCACCAGCAAAGGACAGGCGGAGATCTACGAGCAGTACTTC

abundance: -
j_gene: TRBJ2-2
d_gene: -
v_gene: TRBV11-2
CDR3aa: CASSRTGAYSDTGELFF
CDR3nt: TGTGCCAGCAGTCGTACGGGAGCTTACTCGGACACCGGGGAGCTGTTTTTT

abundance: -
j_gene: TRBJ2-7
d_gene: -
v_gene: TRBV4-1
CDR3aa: CASSRGLGAYEQYF
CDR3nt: TGCGCCAGCAGCCGTGGACTGGGGGCTTACGAGCAGTACTTC

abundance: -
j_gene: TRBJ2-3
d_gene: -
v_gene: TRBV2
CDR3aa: CASSFYYDTQYF
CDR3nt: TGTGCCAGCAGTTTTTATTATGATACGCAGTATTTT

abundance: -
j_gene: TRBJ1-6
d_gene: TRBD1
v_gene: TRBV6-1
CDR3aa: CASEGGFDSPLHF
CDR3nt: TGTGCCAGCGAAGGGGGCTTTGATTCACCCCTCCACTTT

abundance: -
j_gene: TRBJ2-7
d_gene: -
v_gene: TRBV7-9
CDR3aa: CASSPGGYEQYF
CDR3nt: TGTGCCAGCAGCCCCGGGGGCTACGAGCAGTACTTC

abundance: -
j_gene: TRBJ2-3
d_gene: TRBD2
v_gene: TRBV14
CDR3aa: CASSPSKTSGRTQYF
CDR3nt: TGTGCCAGCAGCCCCTCGAAGACTAGCGGGAGGACGCAGTATTTT

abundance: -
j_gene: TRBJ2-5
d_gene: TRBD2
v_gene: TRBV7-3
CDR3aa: CASSFGGSETQYF
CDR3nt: TGTGCCAGCAGCTTCGGGGGGTCGGAGACCCAGTACTTC

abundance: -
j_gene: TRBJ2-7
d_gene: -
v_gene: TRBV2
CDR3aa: CASSDRVSTYEQYF
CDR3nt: TGTGCCAGCAGTGACCGGGTTTCTACCTACGAGCAGTACTTC

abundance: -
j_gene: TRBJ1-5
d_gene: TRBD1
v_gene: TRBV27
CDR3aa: CASSFVRDRASPQHF
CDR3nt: TGTGCCAGCAGTTTCGTGAGGGACAGGGCTAGCCCCCAGCATTTT

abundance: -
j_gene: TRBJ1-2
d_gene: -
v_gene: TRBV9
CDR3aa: CASSVGGARHYGYTF
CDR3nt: TGTGCCAGCAGCGTAGGAGGCGCGAGACACTATGGCTACACCTTC

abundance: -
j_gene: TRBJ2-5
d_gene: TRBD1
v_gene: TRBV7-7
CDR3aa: CASSTLPGQGAQETQYF
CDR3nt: TGTGCTAGCAGCACCTTGCCGGGACAGGGCGCCCAAGAGACCCAGTACTTC

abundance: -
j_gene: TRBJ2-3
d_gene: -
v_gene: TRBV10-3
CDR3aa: CAISEVSGISTDTQYF
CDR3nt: TGTGCCATCAGTGAGGTTAGCGGAATAAGCACAGATACGCAGTATTTT

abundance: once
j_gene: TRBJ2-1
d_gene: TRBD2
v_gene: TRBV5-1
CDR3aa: CASSPLPRTIDLTSGGYNEQFF
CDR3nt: TGCGCCAGCAGCCCACTTCCCAGGACGATCGACTTGACTAGCGGGGGATACAATGAGCAGTTCTTC

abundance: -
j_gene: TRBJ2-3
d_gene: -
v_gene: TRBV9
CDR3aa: CASSVAPSSGAGDTQYF
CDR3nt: TGTGCCAGCAGCGTAGCCCCTAGCTCGGGAGCGGGAGATACGCAGTATTTT

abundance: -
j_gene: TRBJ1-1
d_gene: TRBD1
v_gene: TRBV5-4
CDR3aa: CASSLGDRISGTEAFF
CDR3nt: TGTGCCAGCAGCTTGGGGGACAGGATAAGTGGCACTGAAGCTTTCTTT

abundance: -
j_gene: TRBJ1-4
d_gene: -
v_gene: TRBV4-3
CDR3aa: CASSQNLAARNEKLFF
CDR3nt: TGCGCCAGCAGCCAAAATCTGGCGGCACGTAATGAAAAACTGTTTTTT

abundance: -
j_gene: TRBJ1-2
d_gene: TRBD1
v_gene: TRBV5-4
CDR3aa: CASSLRRDRGLYGYTF
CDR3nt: TGTGCCAGCAGTCTCCGTCGGGACAGGGGACTCTATGGCTACACCTTC

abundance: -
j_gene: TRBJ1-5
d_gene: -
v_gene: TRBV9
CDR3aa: CASSEGVSYQPQHF
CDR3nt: TGTGCCAGCAGCGAGGGGGTTTCCTATCAGCCCCAGCATTTT

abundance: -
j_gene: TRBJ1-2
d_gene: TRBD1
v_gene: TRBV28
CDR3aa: CASRAPDRDLYGYTF
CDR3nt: TGTGCCAGCCGGGCCCCCGACAGGGACCTCTATGGCTACACCTTC

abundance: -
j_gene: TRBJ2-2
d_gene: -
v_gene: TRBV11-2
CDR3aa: CASSLGVAANTGELFF
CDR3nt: TGTGCCAGCAGCTTAGGGGTTGCGGCGAACACCGGGGAGCTGTTTTTT

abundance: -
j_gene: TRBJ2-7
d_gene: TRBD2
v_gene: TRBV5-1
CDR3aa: CASSFGLAGDYEQYF
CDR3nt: TGCGCCAGCAGCTTTGGACTAGCGGGAGACTACGAGCAGTACTTC

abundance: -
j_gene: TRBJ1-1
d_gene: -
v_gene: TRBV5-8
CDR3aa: CASSLETGTGTEAFF
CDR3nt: TGTGCCAGCAGCTTGGAAACAGGGACGGGCACTGAAGCTTTCTTT

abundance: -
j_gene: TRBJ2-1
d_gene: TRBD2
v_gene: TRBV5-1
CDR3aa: CASSSPGGNEQFF
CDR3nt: TGCGCCAGCAGCTCCCCGGGGGGCAATGAGCAGTTCTTC

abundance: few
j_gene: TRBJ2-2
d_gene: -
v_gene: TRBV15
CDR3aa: CATSFRMTFTGELFF
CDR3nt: TGTGCCACCAGCTTTCGTATGACATTTACCGGGGAGCTGTTTTTT